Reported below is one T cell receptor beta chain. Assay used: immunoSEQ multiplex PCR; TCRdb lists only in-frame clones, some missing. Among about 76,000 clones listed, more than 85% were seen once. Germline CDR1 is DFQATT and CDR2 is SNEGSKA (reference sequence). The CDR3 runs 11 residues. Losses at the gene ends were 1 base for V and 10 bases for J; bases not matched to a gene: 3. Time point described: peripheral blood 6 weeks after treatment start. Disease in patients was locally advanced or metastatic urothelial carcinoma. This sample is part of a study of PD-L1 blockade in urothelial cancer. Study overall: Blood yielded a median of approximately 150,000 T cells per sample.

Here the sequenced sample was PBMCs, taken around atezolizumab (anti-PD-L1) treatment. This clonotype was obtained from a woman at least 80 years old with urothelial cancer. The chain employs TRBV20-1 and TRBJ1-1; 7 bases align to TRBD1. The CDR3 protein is CSARGDRVAFF. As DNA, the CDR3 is TGCAGTGCTAGAGGTGACAGGGTAGCTTTCTTT.